The present T cell receptor (beta chain) was sequenced within a study of T cell clonality in common variable immunodeficiency. Whole-study results and caveats: Common variable immunodeficiency TCR beta sequences reportedly had fewer deletions and N-nucleotide insertions. Compared with healthy controls, CVID subjects showed increased TCRbeta clonality, mostly in about a third.

CVID and control samples used equivalent genomic DNA input. TCRdb's table, derived via immunoSEQ multiplex PCR, lists solely in-frame clones and lacks some. This listing includes about 7,800 clones. For this clone: The target antigen is unknown. Read coverage stops 3 residues before the CDR3 terminus; the germline J gene supplies the remainder.

Germline values: CDR1 SEHNR, CDR2 FQNEAQ (reference sequence). V was trimmed by 3 bases and J by 2 bases, leaving 11 bases between them. The length of the CDR3 is 14 residues. Blood came from CVID subjects not ill and not taking immunomodulatory or immunosuppressive medication. The clonotype comes from a human donor with common variable immunodeficiency. This chain links TRBV7-9 with TRBJ2-7, with D tentatively TRBD1 (5 bases). Material: peripheral blood mononuclear cells. The part of the CDR3 DNA that was read is TGTGCCAGCAGCTTCGACAGCTCGACCTACGAG. It specifies CASSFDSSTYE. The entire CDR3 reads CASSFDSSTYEQYF.